This T cell receptor (beta chain) was identified in a study of T cell clonotyping in hematopoietic cell transplantation. Turning to this clone: Antigen specificity is unknown.

Study results and caveats: Pathologically expanded recipient clonotypes increased progressively from day 30 to day 180 as diversity fell.

Trimming took 11 bases from V and 4 from J, leaving 17 bases between them. Germline-derived CDR1 and CDR2 are WSHSY and SAAADI. This CDR3 has 13 amino acids. Method: immunoSEQ multiplex PCR; TCRdb's copy keeps in-frame clones and lacks some. The sample contains tens of thousands of clones, about 93% of which appear only once. The chain carries TRBV10-2 and TRBJ1-2, with unresolved D. This sample comprised PBMCs, obtained 100 days after allogeneic stem cell transplant. This receptor was taken from a female patient in her forties or fifties who had an allogeneic stem cell transplant from a related donor, so the T cells may come from the graft donor. Some clones in this sample may be carry-over from other donors' samples. CDR3 sequence reads: CARMGLEGYGYTF. The CDR3 nucleotides are TGCGCCCGCATGGGTCTGGAAGGCTATGGCTACACCTTC.